The rows below give T cell receptor beta chains drawn from one sample of a study of T cells in Graves' hyperthyroidism and ophthalmopathy. A single record per CDR3 protein comes from TCRdb applying MiXCR to the multiplex PCR reads. The data show 530,000 or so distinct CDR3 sequences, around 42% seen once. Sequencing was done on a sample of peripheral blood or thyroid tissue (not recorded which). Receptors were obtained from a woman aged 18-35 years with Graves' hyperthyroidism. Each CDR3 is given with its conserved first and last residue. D genes are given only for firm matches. The size of a clone is reported for some rows only, either as once, few or many, or as a class for expanded clones.

abundance: -
d_gene: -
j_gene: TRBJ2-2
v_gene: TRBV29-1
CDR3aa: CSGWGGELFF
CDR3nt: TGCAGCGGCTGGGGCGGGGAGCTGTTTTTT

abundance: once
d_gene: TRBD1
j_gene: TRBJ2-5
v_gene: TRBV15
CDR3aa: CATSRPQGALETQYF
CDR3nt: TGTGCCACCAGCAGACCTCAGGGGGCACTGGAGACCCAGTACTTC

abundance: -
d_gene: -
j_gene: TRBJ1-2
v_gene: TRBV2
CDR3aa: CASDQGRNYGYTF
CDR3nt: TGTGCCAGTGATCAGGGCAGAAACTATGGCTACACCTTC

abundance: once
d_gene: -
j_gene: TRBJ2-7
v_gene: TRBV24-1
CDR3aa: CATSHGQSSSYEQYF
CDR3nt: TGTGCCACCTCACACGGACAGAGCAGCTCCTACGAGCAGTACTTC

abundance: -
d_gene: -
j_gene: TRBJ1-2
v_gene: TRBV7-9
CDR3aa: CASSPASNYGYTF
CDR3nt: TGTGCCAGCAGCCCCGCCAGTAACTATGGCTACACCTTC

abundance: -
d_gene: -
j_gene: TRBJ1-2
v_gene: TRBV7-9
CDR3aa: CASSLVTGNTF
CDR3nt: TGTGCCAGCAGCCTGGTAACTGGAAACACCTTC

abundance: -
d_gene: -
j_gene: TRBJ2-7
v_gene: TRBV6-5
CDR3aa: CASSYFSGSFNEQYF
CDR3nt: TGTGCCAGCAGTTACTTCTCGGGGTCTTTTAATGAGCAGTACTTC

abundance: -
d_gene: TRBD1
j_gene: TRBJ2-1
v_gene: TRBV2
CDR3aa: CASSAGTGNNEQFF
CDR3nt: TGTGCCAGCAGTGCCGGGACAGGAAACAATGAGCAGTTCTTC

abundance: many
d_gene: TRBD2
j_gene: TRBJ2-7
v_gene: TRBV12-3/TRBV12-4
CDR3aa: CASTPRGLAGDGYEQYF
CDR3nt: TGTGCCAGCACTCCCAGAGGGCTAGCGGGAGACGGCTACGAGCAGTACTTC

abundance: many
d_gene: TRBD1
j_gene: TRBJ1-2
v_gene: TRBV11-3
CDR3aa: CASSQVSRAGGAYGYTF
CDR3nt: TGTGCCAGCAGCCAAGTATCGAGGGCAGGGGGCGCCTATGGCTACACCTTC

abundance: -
d_gene: -
j_gene: TRBJ2-1
v_gene: TRBV7-3
CDR3aa: CASSLEVHNINEQFF
CDR3nt: TGTGCTAGCAGCTTAGAAGTCCACAACATCAATGAGCAGTTCTTC

abundance: few
d_gene: -
j_gene: TRBJ2-7
v_gene: TRBV5-4
CDR3aa: CASSSTQSYEQYF
CDR3nt: TGTGCCAGCAGCTCTACACAGTCCTACGAGCAGTACTTC

abundance: -
d_gene: -
j_gene: TRBJ1-1
v_gene: TRBV10-3
CDR3aa: CAISVVAELDTEAFF
CDR3nt: TGTGCCATCAGCGTTGTTGCGGAATTGGACACTGAAGCTTTCTTT

abundance: many
d_gene: -
j_gene: TRBJ1-6
v_gene: TRBV20-1
CDR3aa: CSVQGSGNSPLHF
CDR3nt: TGCAGTGTTCAGGGTAGTGGTAATTCACCCCTCCACTTT

abundance: many
d_gene: TRBD2
j_gene: TRBJ2-7
v_gene: TRBV25-1
CDR3aa: CASSVGLAGVYF
CDR3nt: TGTGCCAGCAGTGTCGGACTAGCGGGAGTTTACTTC

abundance: many
d_gene: -
j_gene: TRBJ1-5
v_gene: TRBV10-3
CDR3aa: CAISELEGNQPQHF
CDR3nt: TGTGCCATCAGTGAGTTGGAGGGCAATCAGCCCCAGCATTTT

abundance: -
d_gene: -
j_gene: TRBJ1-2
v_gene: TRBV18
CDR3aa: CASSVRELDGYTF
CDR3nt: TGTGCCAGCTCAGTCAGGGAACTGGATGGCTACACCTTC

abundance: many
d_gene: -
j_gene: TRBJ1-4
v_gene: TRBV9
CDR3aa: CASSGPGGGREKLFF
CDR3nt: TGTGCCAGCAGCGGCCCGGGGGGCGGGCGTGAAAAACTGTTTTTT

abundance: many
d_gene: -
j_gene: TRBJ2-7
v_gene: TRBV7-9
CDR3aa: CASSLPRAGEQYF
CDR3nt: TGTGCCAGCAGCTTACCCCGGGCAGGCGAGCAGTACTTC